This TCR beta chain was sequenced during a study of T cell clonality in common variable immunodeficiency. Study-level results: TCRbeta clonality was increased in CVID versus healthy controls. Authors noted CVID clonality's cause needs subpopulation repertoire sequencing. Shared TCRbeta clones were fewer between CVID subjects than controls. Reportedly, TCR beta sequences from common variable immunodeficiency showed fewer deletions and N-nucleotide insertions.

The CDR3 extends over 16 amino acids. Trimming cost V 0 bases and J 2 bases; bases outside gene matches: 4. Germline V gene sequence: CDR1 DFQATT, CDR2 SNEGSKA (reference sequence). Assay used: immunoSEQ multiplex PCR; TCRdb lists only in-frame clones, some missing. This repertoire holds some 2,500 clones, and none appear only once. This clone is labeled as medium-sized. Its antigen is not identified. The DNA ends 3 residues before the CDR3 does, and the rest of the CDR3 is filled in from the germline J gene. CVID meant reduced serum IgG, IgA and/or IgM plus specific antibody deficiency. Sequencing used peripheral blood mononuclear cells. This TCR was recovered from a human donor with common variable immunodeficiency. The chain uses TRBV20-1 and TRBJ1-4; 9 bases align to TRBD1. CDR3 sequence reads: CSARDHRGLTNEKLFF. The sequenced part of the CDR3 DNA is TGCAGTGCTAGAGATCACAGGGGGCTTACTAATGAAAAA.